The 21 T cell receptor beta chains below come from one sample, sequenced in a study of T cell repertoires in cytomegalovirus infection. TCRdb re-called the reads with MiXCR, one entry per CDR3 protein. This table has approximately 200,000 distinct CDR3 sequences, about 20% appearing once. The sample was CD8+ T cells from PBMCs. These receptors all come from a human donor in good health (CMV status not recorded). Some clones in this sample may be carry-over from other donors' samples.

The CDR3 reads CASSQGDSLYNEQFF. CDR3 DNA sequence: TGTGCCAGCAGCCAAGGGGACTCACTATACAATGAGCAGTTCTTC. This rearrangement joins TRBV7-9 to TRBJ2-1; possibly TRBD2 for D (6 bases). This CDR3 is built from 15 residues. Trimming took 5 bases from V and 4 from J, leaving 15 bases between them. The germline gives CDR1 SEHNR, CDR2 FQNEAQ (reference sequence).

This clonotype was counted a few times. This chain joins TRBV7-9 and TRBJ1-2, with 7 bases matching TRBD1. Trimming cost V 4 bases and J 8 bases; bases outside gene matches: 4. The CDR3 has 12 residues. In germline, CDR1 is SEHNR, CDR2 FQNEAQ (reference sequence). CDR3 in amino acids: CASSSDREGYTF. The DNA for the CDR3 is TGTGCCAGCAGCTCCGACAGGGAGGGCTACACCTTC.

This chain links TRBV2 with TRBJ2-3; D not resolved. Germline V gives CDR1 SNHLY, CDR2 FYNNEI. The germline V and J ends were trimmed by 4 bases and 2 bases, with 10 bases remaining between them. This CDR3 contains 14 residues. Written as DNA, the CDR3 is TGTGCCAGCAGTGGAATAAGCTCCACAGATACGCAGTATTTT. Amino acid sequence: CASSGISSTDTQYF.

In its sample, this clonotype was seen a few times. This chain links TRBV7-9 with TRBJ1-2; 7 bases are a match to TRBD1. There are 13 residues in the CDR3. The V and J ends lost 4 bases and 7 bases, in that order; junction bases with no gene match: 6. Germline CDR1 reads SEHNR; CDR2 reads FQNEAQ (reference sequence). The CDR3 coding sequence is TGTGCCAGCAGCTCGACGACAGGGACTGGCTACACCTTC. Its protein product is CASSSTTGTGYTF.

The chain has TRBV7-9 and TRBJ1-1; TRBD1 might be the D (5 bases). Per germline, CDR1 SEHNR and CDR2 FQNEAQ (reference sequence). Trimming stripped 1 base from V and 2 bases from J, with 11 bases between. This CDR3 comprises 15 residues. CDR3 nucleotide sequence: TGTGCCAGCAGCTTAGTGTCTGGGGCCAACACTGAAGCTTTCTTT. The encoded protein is CASSLVSGANTEAFF. Filled out from reference TRBV7-9 and TRBJ1-1, the complete variable domain reads DTGVSQNPRHKITKRGQNVTFRCDPISEHNRLYWYRQTLGQGPEFLTYFQNEAQLEKSRLLSDRFSAERPKGSFSTLEIQRTEQGDSAMYLCASSLVSGANTEAFFGQGTRLTVV.

This clonotype was observed a handful of times. As DNA, the CDR3 is TGCAGTGCTAGAAGTGCAGAAAACCTCCCGGTCTTGTACAATGAGCAGTTCTTC. The encoded protein is CSARSAENLPVLYNEQFF. The J gene is TRBJ2-1, the V gene TRBV20-1; D is unresolved. In germline, CDR1 is DFQATT, CDR2 SNEGSKA (reference sequence). The V and J ends lost 2 bases and 4 bases respectively, with 24 bases between them. This CDR3 region has 18 residues.

This clonotype was picked up a small number of times. CDR3 amino acids: CSARAGAGANVLTF. CDR3 coding DNA: TGCAGTGCTAGAGCAGGGGCTGGGGCCAACGTCCTGACTTTC. The chain combines TRBV20-1 with TRBJ2-6; D is perhaps TRBD1 (6 bases). CDR3 length: 14 amino acids. Germline V CDR1 and CDR2: DFQATT, SNEGSKA (reference sequence). Trimming took 1 base from V and 2 from J, leaving 6 bases between them.

Ten or more counts support this clonotype. The genes are TRBV7-6 and TRBJ2-7; 8 bases align to TRBD1. Germline CDR1 is SGHVS and CDR2 is FNYEAQ. The CDR3 is 15 amino acids. With V trimmed by 3 bases and J by 3 bases, 7 bases remained unmatched. This chain's CDR3 is CASSFRQGRGYEQYF. The CDR3 DNA reads as TGTGCCAGCAGCTTCCGACAGGGGCGCGGCTACGAGCAGTACTTC.

The CDR3: CASPRSLEPGPLPFF. CDR3 bases: TGTGCCAGCCCCCGGTCCCTTGAACCGGGTCCTCTCCCCTTCTTC. J is TRBJ2-1 and V is TRBV7-9; no definite D call. V was shortened by 8 bases and J by 16 bases, with 30 bases between the two germline ends. The CDR3 is made up of 15 amino acids. CDR1 is SEHNR and CDR2 is FQNEAQ in the germline V gene (reference sequence).

The chain employs TRBV27 and TRBJ1-2; TRBD1 matches 7 bases. The length of the CDR3 is 17 residues. Germline CDR1 is MNHEY and CDR2 is SMNVEV (reference sequence). V gave up 0 bases and J gave up 0 bases; unmatched junction bases: 7. For the CDR3, the DNA is TGTGCCAGCAGTTTATCGGGACAGCTCACCTCTAACTATGGCTACACCTTC. Its translation is CASSLSGQLTSNYGYTF.

This clonotype has ten or more counts. The chain joins TRBV7-2 to TRBJ1-2; D is ambiguous. V was shortened by 5 bases and J by 0 bases, with 13 bases between the two germline ends. CDR1 and CDR2 from the germline V gene are SGHTA and FQGNSA. The CDR3 is made up of 15 amino acids. CDR3 in amino acids: CASSHSAQANYGYTF. In DNA form, the CDR3 reads TGTGCCAGCAGCCATTCGGCACAAGCTAACTATGGCTACACCTTC.

Only a few counts were recorded for this clonotype. The genes are TRBV5-6 and TRBJ1-6, with D perhaps TRBD1 (6 bases). The CDR3 loop spans 16 amino acids. V was shortened by 0 bases and J by 2 bases, with 9 bases between the two germline ends. CDR1 is SGHDT and CDR2 is YYEEEE in the germline V gene. The CDR3 coding sequence is TGTGCCAGCAGCTTGGACAGGGCGACCTATAATTCACCCCTCCACTTT. Translating it yields CASSLDRATYNSPLHF.

V and J are TRBV5-1 and TRBJ1-4, with D unclear. V was pared by 0 bases and J by 3 bases, with 9 bases between. The CDR3 consists of 15 residues. Germline CDR1 reads SGHRS; CDR2 reads YFSETQ. The CDR3 sequence is CASSLGLGSNEKLFF. For the CDR3, the DNA is TGCGCCAGCAGCTTGGGGCTCGGATCTAATGAAAAACTGTTTTTT.

The chain has TRBV7-8 and TRBJ2-3; either TRBD1 or TRBD2 may supply D (5 bases each). The germline V gene encodes CDR1 SGHVS and CDR2 FQNEAQ. The CDR3 has 15 amino acids. With 5 bases removed from V and 0 bases from J, the gap between germline ends came to 12 bases. The CDR3 region is CASSQLGVSTDTQYF. As DNA, the CDR3 is TGTGCCAGCAGCCAACTGGGGGTGAGCACAGATACGCAGTATTTT.

This clonotype was seen only a few times. The chain is built from TRBV6-5 and TRBJ1-1, with D possibly being TRBD1 (6 bases). In germline, CDR1 is MNHEY, CDR2 SVGAGI. The CDR3 has 14 amino acids. The V end was cut by 2 bases, the J end by 4 bases, with 11 bases between. CDR3 nucleotides: TGTGCCAGCAGTTACGGGGGAGGGGGCACTGAAGCTTTCTTT. Amino acids: CASSYGGGGTEAFF.

A word on this clonotype: A much bigger clone sits one base away, suggesting this may be a read error. The chain uses TRBV7-2 and TRBJ1-4, with 8 bases identical to TRBD1. Germline V gives CDR1 SGHTA, CDR2 FQGNSA. This CDR3 spans 15 amino acids. With V trimmed by 8 bases and J by 8 bases, 13 bases remained unmatched. CDR3 sequence: CASRLRTGWREKLFF. In DNA form, the CDR3 reads TGTGCCAGCCGCCTAAGGACAGGGTGGAGGGAAAAACTGTTTTTT.

The sample holds many counts of this clonotype. The chain employs TRBV7-8 and TRBJ1-1; 7 nucleotides align to TRBD1. With 1 base clipped from V and 1 base from J, the junction kept 9 bases outside the gene matches. The germline V gene encodes CDR1 SGHVS and CDR2 FQNEAQ. CDR3 length: 17 amino acids. In DNA, the CDR3 is TGTGCCAGCAGCTTAGGGTCGGGACAGCCTTCGAACACTGAAGCTTTCTTT. Encoded protein: CASSLGSGQPSNTEAFF.

This clonotype was detected a few times. At one end the junction does not follow the germline gene, possibly because of a read error. The chain links TRBV29-1 to TRBJ1-1; D call uncertain. There are 8 residues in the CDR3. The germline V gene encodes CDR1 SQVTM and CDR2 ANQGSEA. The CDR3 coding sequence is TGTCGGCCCGCTGAAGCTTTCTTT. Translation gives CRPAEAFF.

This clonotype was seen only a few times. This rearrangement joins TRBV29-1 to TRBJ1-1; possible D gene TRBD1, 6 bases. The CDR3 runs 15 residues. V lost 0 bases and J lost 0, with 11 bases in between. Germline V gene data show CDR1 as SQVTM and CDR2 as ANQGSEA. The CDR3 region has the DNA TGCAGCGTTGAAGACAGGGGTCACTTGAACACTGAAGCTTTCTTT. Translating gives CSVEDRGHLNTEAFF.

Points on this clonotype: Compared with germline, one end of the junction differs, possibly owing to a read error. The chain carries TRBV4-1 and TRBJ2-1; D unresolved. The CDR3 is 17 residues long. Per germline, CDR1 MGHRA and CDR2 YSYEKL. CDR3: CASSQDLRPSSYNEQCF. The CDR3 nucleotides are TGCGCCAGCAGCCAAGATTTGCGGCCGAGCTCCTACAATGAGCAGTGCTTC.

This clonotype was observed a handful of times. This chain uses TRBV7-9 with TRBJ1-4; D remains ambiguous. The CDR3 extends over 13 amino acids. The germline CDR1 and CDR2 sequences are SEHNR and FQNEAQ (reference sequence). V lost 2 bases and J 4 bases, leaving 5 bases between the germline ends. The CDR3 nucleotides read TGTGCCAGCAGCTTAAACGTTAATGAAAAACTGTTTTTT. The encoded protein is CASSLNVNEKLFF.